This T cell receptor (beta chain) was profiled in a study of identical twins. Study observations and caveats: In drawing conclusions, the study used cross-sectional statistical analysis and did not follow the same donors.

Concerning this clonotype: Its matching antigen is unknown.

TCRdb re-derived calls from the 5' RACE reads in MiXCR, one entry per CDR3 protein. This sample has some 900,000 distinct CDR3 sequences, with 12% found just once. V lost 1 base, J lost 2 bases, and 5 bases stayed unmatched. Germline V gene sequence: CDR1 LGHNA, CDR2 YNFKEQ. This CDR3 contains 17 residues. The sample was also reused in another study, on yellow fever vaccine responses in identical twins.

The sample comprised PBMCs. This sequence joins TRBV4-2 and TRBJ2-3; 11 bases are shared with TRBD2. The sequence was collected from a woman younger than 30 in good health. This CDR3 is CASSQVTSGADTDTQYF. The CDR3 DNA reads TGTGCCAGCAGCCAAGTGACTAGCGGGGCTGACACAGATACGCAGTATTTT.